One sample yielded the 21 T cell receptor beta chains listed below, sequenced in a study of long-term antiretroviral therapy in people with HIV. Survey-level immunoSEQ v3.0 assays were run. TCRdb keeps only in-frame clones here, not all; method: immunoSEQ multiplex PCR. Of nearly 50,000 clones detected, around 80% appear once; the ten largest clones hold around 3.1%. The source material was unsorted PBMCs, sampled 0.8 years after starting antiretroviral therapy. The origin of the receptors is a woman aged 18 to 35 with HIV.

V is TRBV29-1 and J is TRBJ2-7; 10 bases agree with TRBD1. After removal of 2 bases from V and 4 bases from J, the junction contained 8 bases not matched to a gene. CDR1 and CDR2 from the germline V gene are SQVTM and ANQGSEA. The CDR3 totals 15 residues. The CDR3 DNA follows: TGCAGCGTTGAAAAATCCGACAGGGGGCTTTACGAGCAGTACTTC. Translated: CSVEKSDRGLYEQYF.

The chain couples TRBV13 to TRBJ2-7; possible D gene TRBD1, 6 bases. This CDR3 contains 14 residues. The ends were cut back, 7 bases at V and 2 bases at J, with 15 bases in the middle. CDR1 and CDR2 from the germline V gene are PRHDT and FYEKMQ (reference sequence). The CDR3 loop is CASTFSGAAYEQYF. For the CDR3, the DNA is TGTGCCAGCACCTTCTCAGGGGCCGCCTACGAGCAGTACTTC.

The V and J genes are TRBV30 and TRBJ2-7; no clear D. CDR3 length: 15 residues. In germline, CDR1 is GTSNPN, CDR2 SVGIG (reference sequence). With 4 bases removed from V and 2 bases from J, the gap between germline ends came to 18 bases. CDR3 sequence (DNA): TGTGCCTGGATTGGTTTAGGGTCTATGACCTACGAGCAGTACTTC. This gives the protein CAWIGLGSMTYEQYF.

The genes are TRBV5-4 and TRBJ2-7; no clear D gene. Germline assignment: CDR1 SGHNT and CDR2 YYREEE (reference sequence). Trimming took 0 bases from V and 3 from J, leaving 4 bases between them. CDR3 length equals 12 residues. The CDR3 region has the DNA TGTGCCAGCAGCTTGGACCACTACGAGCAGTACTTC. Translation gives CASSLDHYEQYF.

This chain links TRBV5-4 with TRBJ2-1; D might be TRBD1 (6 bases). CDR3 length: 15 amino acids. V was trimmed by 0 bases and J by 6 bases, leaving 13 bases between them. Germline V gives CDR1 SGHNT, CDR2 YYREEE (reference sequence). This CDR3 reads CASSLEQGRSNEQFF. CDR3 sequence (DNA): TGTGCCAGCAGCTTGGAACAGGGAAGAAGCAATGAGCAGTTCTTC. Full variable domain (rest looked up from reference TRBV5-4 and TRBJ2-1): ETGVTQSPTHLIKTRGQQVTLRCSSQSGHNTVSWYQQALGQGPQFIFQYYREEENGRGNFPPRFSGLQFPNYSSELNVNALELDDSALYLCASSLEQGRSNEQFFGPGTRLTVL.

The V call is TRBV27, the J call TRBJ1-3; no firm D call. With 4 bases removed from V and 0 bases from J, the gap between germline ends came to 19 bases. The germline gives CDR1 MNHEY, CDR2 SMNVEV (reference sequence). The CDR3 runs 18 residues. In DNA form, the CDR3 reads TGTGCCAGCAGTTCCAGATTGGTCGACGGACGCTCTGGAAACACCATATATTTT. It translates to CASSSRLVDGRSGNTIYF.

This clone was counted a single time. This chain's CDR3 is CASSLDLSSGTIETQYF. The CDR3 DNA follows: TGTGCCAGCAGCTTAGATCTGAGTTCGGGGACGATCGAGACCCAGTACTTC. The V call is TRBV11-2, the J call TRBJ2-5; tentatively, D is TRBD1 or TRBD2 (5 bases each). V shed 0 bases and J shed 5 bases, with 19 bases lying between them. Germline CDR1 SGHAT, CDR2 FQNNGV. The CDR3 is 17 amino acids.

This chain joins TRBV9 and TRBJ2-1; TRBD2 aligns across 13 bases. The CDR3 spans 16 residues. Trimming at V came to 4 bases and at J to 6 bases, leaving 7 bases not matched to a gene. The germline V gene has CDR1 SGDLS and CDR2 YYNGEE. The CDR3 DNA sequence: TGTGCCAGCAGCCCAACGGGACTAGCGGGAAGCAATGAGCAGTTCTTC. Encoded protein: CASSPTGLAGSNEQFF.

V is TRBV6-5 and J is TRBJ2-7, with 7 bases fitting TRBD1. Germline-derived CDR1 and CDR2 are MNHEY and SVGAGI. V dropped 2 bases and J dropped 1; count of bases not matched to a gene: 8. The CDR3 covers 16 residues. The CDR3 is CASSYGDRSRSYEQYF. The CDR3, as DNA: TGTGCCAGCAGTTACGGGGACAGATCAAGATCCTACGAGCAGTACTTC.

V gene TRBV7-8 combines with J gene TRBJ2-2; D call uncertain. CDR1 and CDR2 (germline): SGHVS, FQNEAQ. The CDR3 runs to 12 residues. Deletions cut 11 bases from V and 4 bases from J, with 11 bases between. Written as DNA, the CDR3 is TGTGCCTTTGCCCACAGCACCGGGGAGCTGTTTTTT. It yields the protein CAFAHSTGELFF.

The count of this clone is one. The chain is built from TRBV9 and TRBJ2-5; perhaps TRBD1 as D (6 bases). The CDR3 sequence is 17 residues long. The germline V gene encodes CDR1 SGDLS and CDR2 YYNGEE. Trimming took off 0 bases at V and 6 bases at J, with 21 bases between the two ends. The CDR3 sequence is CASSVEGGSGVSQTQYF. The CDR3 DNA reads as TGTGCCAGCAGCGTAGAAGGGGGATCCGGGGTCAGTCAGACCCAGTACTTC.

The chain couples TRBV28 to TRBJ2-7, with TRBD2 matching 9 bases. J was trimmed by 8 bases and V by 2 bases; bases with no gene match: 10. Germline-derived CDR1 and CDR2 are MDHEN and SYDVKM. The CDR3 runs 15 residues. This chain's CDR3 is CASSLGGSGSQKQYF. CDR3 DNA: TGTGCCAGCAGTTTAGGGGGTAGCGGGAGTCAAAAGCAGTACTTC.

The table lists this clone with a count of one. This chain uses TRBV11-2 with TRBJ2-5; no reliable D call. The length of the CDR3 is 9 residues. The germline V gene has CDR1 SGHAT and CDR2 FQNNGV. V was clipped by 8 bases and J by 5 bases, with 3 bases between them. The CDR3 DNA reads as TGTGCCAGCGGGGAGACCCAGTACTTC. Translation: CASGETQYF.

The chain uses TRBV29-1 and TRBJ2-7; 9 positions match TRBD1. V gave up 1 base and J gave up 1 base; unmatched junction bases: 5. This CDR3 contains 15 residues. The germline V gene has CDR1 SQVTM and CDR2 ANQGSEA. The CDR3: CSVEVADRGSYEQYF. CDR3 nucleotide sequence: TGCAGCGTTGAAGTGGCGGACAGGGGTTCCTACGAGCAGTACTTC.

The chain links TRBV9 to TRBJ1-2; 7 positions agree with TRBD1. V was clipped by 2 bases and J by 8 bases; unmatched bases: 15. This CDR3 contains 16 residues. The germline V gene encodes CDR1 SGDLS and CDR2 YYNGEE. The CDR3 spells CASSVFDRAVGGGYTF. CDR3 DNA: TGTGCCAGCAGCGTGTTTGACAGGGCAGTTGGTGGAGGCTACACCTTC.

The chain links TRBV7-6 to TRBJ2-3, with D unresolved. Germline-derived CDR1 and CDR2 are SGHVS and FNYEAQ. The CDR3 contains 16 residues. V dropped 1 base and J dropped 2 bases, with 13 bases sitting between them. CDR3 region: CASSLGQTSSTDTQYF. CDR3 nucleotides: TGTGCCAGCAGCTTAGGTCAGACTTCTTCCACAGATACGCAGTATTTT.

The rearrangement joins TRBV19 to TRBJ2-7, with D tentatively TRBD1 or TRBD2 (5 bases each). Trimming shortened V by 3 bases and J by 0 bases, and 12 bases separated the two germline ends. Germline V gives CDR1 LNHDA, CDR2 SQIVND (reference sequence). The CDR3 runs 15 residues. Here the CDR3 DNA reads TGTGCCAGTAGTATTAGGAGGACAACCTCCTACGAGCAGTACTTC. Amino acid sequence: CASSIRRTTSYEQYF.

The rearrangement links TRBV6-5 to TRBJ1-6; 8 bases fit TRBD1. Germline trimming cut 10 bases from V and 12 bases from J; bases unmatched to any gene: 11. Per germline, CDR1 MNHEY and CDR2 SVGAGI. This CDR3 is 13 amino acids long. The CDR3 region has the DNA TGTGCCACCCGAGGACAGGGTAGTATACCCCTCCACTTT. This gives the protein CATRGQGSIPLHF.

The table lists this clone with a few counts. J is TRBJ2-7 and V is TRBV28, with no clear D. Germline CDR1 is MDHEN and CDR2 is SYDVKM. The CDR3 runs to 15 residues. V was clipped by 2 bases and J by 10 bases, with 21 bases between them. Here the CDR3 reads CASSLGQIDTGSQYF. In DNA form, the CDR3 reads TGTGCCAGCAGTTTAGGCCAAATAGACACCGGGTCCCAGTACTTC.

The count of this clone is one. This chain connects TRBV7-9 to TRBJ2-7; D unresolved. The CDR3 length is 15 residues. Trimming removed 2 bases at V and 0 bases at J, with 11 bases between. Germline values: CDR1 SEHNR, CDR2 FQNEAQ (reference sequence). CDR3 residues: CASSLSAMSSYEQYF. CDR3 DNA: TGTGCCAGCAGCTTATCTGCTATGAGCTCCTACGAGCAGTACTTC.

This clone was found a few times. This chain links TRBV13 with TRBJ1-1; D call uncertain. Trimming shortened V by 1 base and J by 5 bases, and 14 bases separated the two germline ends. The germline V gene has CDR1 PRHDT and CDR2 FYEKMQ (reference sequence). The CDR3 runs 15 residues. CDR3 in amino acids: CASSLESAYTTEAFF. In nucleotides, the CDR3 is TGTGCCAGCAGCTTAGAGTCGGCCTACACAACTGAAGCTTTCTTT.